This TCR beta chain originates from a study of T cell responses to AZD1222 COVID-19 vaccine. Whole-study findings and limits: Reportedly, nearly half the spike-specific TCRs target unmutated variant regions. With dominance at 160-218 and 743-854, vaccine-associated CD4 TCRs spanned spike.

A note on this clone: The antigen remains undetermined.

Second doses that came at about 4 or about 12 weeks were put together. The table came from immunoSEQ multiplex PCR; TCRdb's copy has only in-frame clones and leaves some out. Among 70,000 or so clones listed, 83% were seen once. This clonotype was obtained from an adult who received the AZD1222 COVID-19 vaccine. The sample here was peripheral blood, taken 28 days after the second AZD1222 dose.

Here the CDR3 DNA reads TGTGCCAGCAGCGCCCGACAGGGTAGCAATTCACCCCTCCACTTT. Protein product: CASSARQGSNSPLHF. The chain uses TRBV7-2 and TRBJ1-6, with 7 bases fitting TRBD1. V dropped 5 bases and J dropped 7; count of bases not matched to a gene: 8. Germline V gene sequence: CDR1 SGHTA, CDR2 FQGNSA. This CDR3 comprises 15 residues.